This T cell receptor (beta chain) is drawn from a study of T cell responses to AZD1222 COVID-19 vaccine. Profiling relied on immunoSEQ multiplex PCR, and the TCRdb table lists in-frame clones only, not all of them. The data show approximately 180,000 clones, over 75% seen once. The CDR3 spans 17 residues. Trimming pared 1 base from V and 5 bases from J, leaving 18 bases between. The V gene's germline CDR1 is MNHEY and CDR2 SVGEGT. Sequencing was performed on peripheral blood, taken on day 0 of AZD1222 vaccination. The chain is built from TRBV6-2 or TRBV6-3 and TRBJ2-1; tentative D call: TRBD1 (5 bases). The TCR was taken from an adult in good health. CDR3 loop: CASSYLTGAFRDNEQFF. The DNA of the CDR3 is TGTGCCAGCAGTTACTTGACTGGGGCTTTCCGGGACAATGAGCAGTTCTTC.